The text below deals with one TCR beta chain. This sample was taken from a study of blood T cell repertoires in COVID-19. Authors' methods: Using reference gene primer amplification, nucleated cell counts were estimated. Only in-frame clones appear in the TCRdb table, and some are missing; sequencing was by immunoSEQ multiplex PCR. V, J and clone size derive from that table, while D and trimming were established from the DNA sequence. The sample holds 65,000 to 75,000 clones, roughly nine tenths seen once. This TCR was sampled from a man aged 50-59 years with active COVID-19. The material sequenced was peripheral blood.

This CDR3 is CAWSVLGAPRNTEAFF. DNA of the CDR3: TGTGCCTGGAGTGTTCTAGGAGCCCCGCGGAACACTGAAGCTTTCTTT. V and J are TRBV30 and TRBJ1-1, with D uncertain. CDR1 is GTSNPN, CDR2 SVGIG, per germline (reference sequence). The germline V and J ends were trimmed by 0 bases and 1 base, with 15 bases remaining between them. The CDR3 loop spans 16 amino acids.